This T cell receptor (beta chain) originates from a study of identical twins. There were only healthy Caucasians among the donors. Points from the study as a whole: Where out-of-frame alpha sequences were twin-shared, they showed excess low generation probability. Beta out-of-frame sequences showed weaker excess twin sharing. Analyses based on zero insertions could be partly confounded by invariant MAIT and iNKT cells.

The CDR3 extends over 16 amino acids. Germline V gene sequence: CDR1 SGDLS, CDR2 YYNGEE. Trimming at V came to 3 bases and at J to 7 bases, leaving 11 bases not matched to a gene. Using its own MiXCR run on the 5' RACE reads, TCRdb lists one record per CDR3 protein. The sample has 640,000 or so distinct CDR3 sequences; 6% to 6.5% are singletons. With regard to this clonotype: Its target is unknown.

Sequencing was performed on naive T cells sorted from blood. The clonotype originates from a man in his late teens or twenties in good health. The rearrangement joins TRBV9 to TRBJ2-1; 9 bases fit TRBD2. CDR3 loop: CASSGRRREGLNEQFF. CDR3 nucleotide sequence: TGTGCCAGCAGCGGCAGGCGGCGGGAGGGCCTGAATGAGCAGTTCTTC.